This T cell receptor (beta chain) originates from a study of T cell repertoires in cytomegalovirus infection (dated by TCRdb to between 2018 and 2021). About the investigation overall: Because public TCR beta signatures pointed to carriage of CMV infection together with the matching HLA type, the HLA type of each donor mattered for the analysis.

The cysteine opens and the phenylalanine closes a CDR3 of 13 amino acids. This entry keeps only the CDR3 DNA: 39 bases, framed from base 1. Taken from the germline V gene, the CDR1 and CDR2 loops are MGHRA and YSYEKL. V lost 2 bases and J lost 6 bases, and the count of bases not matched to a germline gene is 1. Instrument used: Illumina HiSeq 1500. TCRdb handled the public reads itself, with Q25 trimming in fastp and clone calling in MiXCR, and kept productive beta chains. Duplicate CDR3 protein sequences are folded into a single record with the most common DNA and genes. This sample is represented by some 350,000 distinct CDR3 sequences; approximately 18% of them were singletons. The ten biggest clones cover around 10% of the sample. General study outcomes and caveats: The ex vivo response was dominated by HLA-C-restricted CMV-specific TCR beta clonotypes, which also provided the single most frequent clonotype in two of eight donors. Cumulative frequency of public TCR beta family members discriminated carriers of CMV infection plus the relevant HLA type in this cohort and an independent approximately 350-donor cohort.

This clonotype was found many times. Which antigen it targets is not known. It has no much larger one-base neighbor in the sample; base qualities were not kept. The chain employs TRBV4-1 and TRBJ2-7; 10 central bases correspond to TRBD1. The origin of this receptor is a human donor in good health (CMV status not recorded). Some clones in this sample may be carry-over from other donors' samples. Sequencing used PBMCs. This receptor carries the CDR3 CASSQRDRGEQYF. The DNA sequence is TGCGCCAGCAGCCAAAGGGACAGGGGCGAGCAGTACTTC.